The T cell receptor beta chain described here comes from a study of blood T cell repertoires in COVID-19 (dated by TCRdb to 2020 to 2021). With regard to the full study: Samples covering the acute and convalescent phases of COVID-19 were provided by collaborators in the United States, Italy and Spain. The repertoires were released in a freely available public database meant as a resource for research on the immune response to SARS-CoV-2. The material from the prospective study consisted of cDNA or gDNA derived from T cells, B-cell-depleted T cells, or PBMCs. Subjects who had been exposed to COVID-19, were actively infected with it, or had recovered from it provided the deeply sampled blood TCRbeta repertoires that made up the dataset. A de-identified subject ID, COVID-19 status, age in years and sex were almost always included in the sample metadata. The samples were drawn from two sources: the first 160 participants of the ongoing ImmuneRACE study, and approximately 1,300 subjects contributed by 6 global collaborators. HLA class I and class II types, where available, came from metadata supplied by the sample provider rather than from assay-based typing. The research as a whole found: The amount of clinical and demographic metadata varied by source and participant and was provided uncurated.

One collaborating source in Seattle enrolled patients while the patients were actively infected and followed the patients over time throughout the course of disease. Each collaborating institution followed its own protocols to collect whole blood in K2EDTA tubes. For TCRbeta analysis, collaborator samples were shipped as frozen whole blood, as isolated PBMCs, or as DNA extracted from either sample type. As for this clone: The antigen it recognizes is unknown. No base quality information exists; no much larger clone differs at one position.

TCRbeta CDR3 regions were amplified from genomic DNA by means of the immunoSEQ Assay, a bias-controlled multiplex PCR. In the paper's pipeline: The number of nucleated cells in each sample was estimated from the amplification of reference gene primers within the assay. To quantify the absolute abundance of each unique TCRbeta CDR3 rearrangement, sequence reads were collapsed and filtered. Productive Simpson clonality was computed per sample as the square root of Simpson's diversity index over productive rearrangements. TCRdb stores this immuneACCESS table with in-frame sequences only. Part of the clones is absent; in the studies checked, under half of the shortfall reflects unresolved V genes, and no reason is known for the rest. The DNA was the basis for D and trimming; V, J and clone size are from that table. In all, the sample holds some 90,000 clones, and roughly 90% of those were seen once. The leading ten clones occupy less than 3.5% of the sample.

The germline V gene yields MNHEY for CDR1 and SVGAGI for CDR2. From its cysteine to its phenylalanine, the CDR3 spans 15 amino acids. Kept here is only the CDR3 DNA, which spans 45 bases and is read in frame from base 1. The germline ends are 17 bases apart after V is trimmed by 2 bases and J by 7 bases. The clonotype was recovered from a man aged 45-65 years with COVID-19, enrolled during active disease. Recombination connected TRBV6-5 to TRBJ1-2; a tentative D call is TRBD1 (6 bases match). Material for sequencing was peripheral blood. At the DNA level, the sequence is TGTGCCAGCAGTTACACATTAACAGGGTCGGCTGGCTACACCTTC. The encoded protein is CASSYTLTGSAGYTF.